One sample yielded the 15 T cell receptor beta chains listed below, sequenced in a study of blood T cell repertoires in COVID-19. Profiled with immunoSEQ multiplex PCR; TCRdb holds only in-frame clones, not every one. There are over 110,000 clones in the sample; around 72% occur only once, and 1.9% lies in the top ten. The specimen was peripheral blood. All receptors come from an older woman with acute or convalescent COVID-19.

V usage is TRBV4-1 and J usage is TRBJ2-1; possible D gene TRBD2, 6 bases. Germline V gene data show CDR1 as MGHRA and CDR2 as YSYEKL. V was clipped by 0 bases and J by 9 bases, with 21 bases between them. This CDR3 contains 17 residues. The CDR3 is CASSQDRAIGRGSEQFF. The CDR3 DNA is TGCGCCAGCAGCCAAGATCGTGCGATCGGGAGAGGGAGTGAGCAGTTCTTC.

In this sample, this clone turned up a few times. The V call is TRBV2, the J call TRBJ2-1, with D hard to call. This CDR3 is 13 amino acids long. V was cut by 1 base and J by 7 bases, with 8 bases left in between. Germline V gene lookup returns CDR1 SNHLY and CDR2 FYNNEI. The CDR3 nucleotides are TGTGCCAGCAGTGAAGAAGCTGTGAATGAGCAGTTCTTC. Translation: CASSEEAVNEQFF. The full variable domain, completed using reference TRBV2 and TRBJ2-1, is EPEVTQTPSHQVTQMGQEVILRCVPISNHLYFYWYRQILGQKVEFLVSFYNNEISEKSEIFDDQFSVERPDGSNFTLKIRSTKLEDSAMYFCASSEEAVNEQFFGPGTRLTVL.

The chain uses TRBV3-1 (or the pseudogene TRBV3-2) and TRBJ2-7; 9 nucleotides line up with TRBD2. J was trimmed by 4 bases and V by 4 bases; bases with no gene match: 5. This CDR3 is built from 14 residues. In germline, CDR1 is LGHDT, CDR2 YNNKEL (reference sequence). The CDR3 DNA is TGTGCCAGCAGCCCCCGAACTAGCGGGTACGAGCAGTACTTC. This encodes CASSPRTSGYEQYF.

The rearrangement joins TRBV6-5 to TRBJ1-2; 7 nucleotides match TRBD1. V was pared by 7 bases and J by 5 bases, with 7 bases of the junction left unmatched. Germline V gene sequence: CDR1 MNHEY, CDR2 SVGAGI. The CDR3 totals 13 residues. The CDR3 DNA is TGTGCCAGCACCGGGACAGCTCCATATGGCTACACCTTC. Protein: CASTGTAPYGYTF.

The rearrangement joins TRBV9 to TRBJ2-5; 8 bases match TRBD1. The CDR3 runs to 18 residues. With 0 bases clipped from V and 1 base from J, the junction kept 11 bases outside the gene matches. Per the germline V gene, CDR1 is SGDLS and CDR2 is YYNGEE. CDR3 sequence: CASSVVGQGFGGQETQYF. The DNA for the CDR3 is TGTGCCAGCAGCGTAGTAGGACAGGGCTTTGGGGGCCAAGAGACCCAGTACTTC. The full variable domain, in which reference TRBV9 and TRBJ2-5 provide the parts outside the CDR3, is DSGVTQTPKHLITATGQRVTLRCSPRSGDLSVYWYQQSLDQGLQFLIQYYNGEERAKGNILERFSAQQFPDLHSELNLSSLELGDSALYFCASSVVGQGFGGQETQYFGPGTRLLVL.

This clone occurred once. The gene calls are TRBV19 and TRBJ2-1; 15 bases fit TRBD2. J gave up 7 bases and V 5 bases, and 9 bases lay outside the gene matches. Germline V lookup: CDR1 LNHDA, CDR2 SQIVND (reference sequence). The length of the CDR3 is 17 residues. CDR3: CASSPWTSGRAGNEQFF. The CDR3 DNA is TGTGCCAGTAGTCCCTGGACTAGCGGGAGGGCCGGGAATGAGCAGTTCTTC.

The genes are TRBV18 and TRBJ1-4, with D perhaps TRBD1 (5 bases). The V end lost 4 bases, the J end lost 4 bases, and 10 bases lay between the germline ends. Germline CDR1 is KGHSH and CDR2 is LQKENI. The CDR3 totals 14 residues. DNA of the CDR3: TGTGCCAGCTCACTGACAGCGTATAATGAAAAACTGTTTTTT. As protein: CASSLTAYNEKLFF.

The rearrangement joins TRBV28 to TRBJ1-2, with 8 positions matching TRBD1. Looked up from germline, CDR1 is MDHEN and CDR2 is SYDVKM. The CDR3 extends over 15 amino acids. J gave up 7 bases and V 2 bases, and 9 bases lay outside the gene matches. The CDR3 DNA reads as TGTGCCAGCAGTTTAGCCGGGGGACAGGTGACTGGCTACACCTTC. Translation gives CASSLAGGQVTGYTF.

V and J are TRBV19 and TRBJ2-1; 13 positions match TRBD2. Germline loops: CDR1 LNHDA, CDR2 SQIVND (reference sequence). The J segment lost 2 bases and the V segment lost 5 bases, leaving 3 bases of the junction unmatched. CDR3 length equals 16 residues. The CDR3 DNA reads TGTGCCAGTAGTGGGGGACTAGCGGGGCCCTACAATGAGCAGTTCTTC. The encoded protein is CASSGGLAGPYNEQFF.

This clone occurred a few times. CDR3 DNA sequence: TGTGCCAGCAGCTTGGAGGTGGGGCTTTATACGCAGTATTTT. Translating gives CASSLEVGLYTQYF. The rearrangement joins TRBV5-4 to TRBJ2-3; possibly TRBD1 for D (5 bases). Germline V gene lookup returns CDR1 SGHNT and CDR2 YYREEE (reference sequence). The CDR3 totals 14 residues. Trimming took 0 bases from V and 7 from J, leaving 12 bases between them.

This rearrangement joins TRBV19 to TRBJ1-1; D call uncertain. V was clipped by 4 bases and J by 0 bases, with 9 bases between them. There are 14 residues in the CDR3. CDR1 is LNHDA and CDR2 is SQIVND in the germline V gene (reference sequence). The CDR3, as DNA: TGTGCCAGTAGTAGGAAACTAATGAACACTGAAGCTTTCTTT. Its translation is CASSRKLMNTEAFF.

This clone was seen just once. The chain couples TRBV7-9 to TRBJ1-1, with TRBD1 matching 7 bases. V trimming: 5 bases; J trimming: 1 base; junction bases outside the gene matches: 7. This CDR3 is built from 15 residues. The germline V gene encodes CDR1 SEHNR and CDR2 FQNEAQ (reference sequence). In DNA, the CDR3 is TGTGCCAGCAGCCCCCCGACAGGGAGGAACACTGAAGCTTTCTTT. Translated, it gives CASSPPTGRNTEAFF.

This sequence joins TRBV9 and TRBJ2-1, with 7 positions matching TRBD1. This CDR3 region has 15 residues. Trimming removed 4 bases from V and 5 bases from J; junction bases left unmatched: 9. Germline lookup yields CDR1 SGDLS and CDR2 YYNGEE. The CDR3 region has the DNA TGTGCCAGCAGCTCTCAAGACAGGGCGGACAATGAGCAGTTCTTC. Protein sequence: CASSSQDRADNEQFF.

The chain joins TRBV6-5 to TRBJ1-2; TRBD1 matches 11 bases. CDR1 MNHEY and CDR2 SVGAGI come from the germline V gene. The CDR3 spans 16 residues. V trimming: 2 bases; J trimming: 4 bases; junction bases outside the gene matches: 6. The CDR3 DNA sequence: TGTGCCAGCAGTTACGTTAGGACAGGGGGCGGCTATGGCTACACCTTC. Its translation: CASSYVRTGGGYGYTF.

The rearrangement uses TRBV3-1 (or the pseudogene TRBV3-2) and TRBJ2-5; tentative D call: TRBD1 (6 bases). The V end was cut by 6 bases, the J end by 4 bases, with 15 bases between. The CDR3 totals 14 residues. Germline values: CDR1 LGHDT, CDR2 YNNKEL (reference sequence). CDR3 sequence: CASSHTGKGETQYF. CDR3 bases: TGTGCCAGCAGTCACACAGGGAAGGGAGAGACCCAGTACTTC.